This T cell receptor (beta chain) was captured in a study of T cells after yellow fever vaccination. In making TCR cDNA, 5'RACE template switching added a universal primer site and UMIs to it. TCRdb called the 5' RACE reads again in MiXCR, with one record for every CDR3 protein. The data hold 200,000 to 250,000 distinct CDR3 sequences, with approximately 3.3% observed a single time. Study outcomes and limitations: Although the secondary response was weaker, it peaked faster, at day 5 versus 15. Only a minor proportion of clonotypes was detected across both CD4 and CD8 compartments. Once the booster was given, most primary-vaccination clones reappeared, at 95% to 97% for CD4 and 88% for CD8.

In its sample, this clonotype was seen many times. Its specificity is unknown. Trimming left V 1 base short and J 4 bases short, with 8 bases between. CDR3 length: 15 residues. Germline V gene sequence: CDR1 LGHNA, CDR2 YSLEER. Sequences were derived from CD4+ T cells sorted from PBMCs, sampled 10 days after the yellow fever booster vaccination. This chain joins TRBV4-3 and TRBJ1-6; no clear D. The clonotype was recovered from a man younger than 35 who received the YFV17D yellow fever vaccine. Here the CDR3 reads CASSQVPSYNSPLHF. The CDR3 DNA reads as TGCGCCAGCAGCCAAGTCCCGTCGTATAATTCACCCCTCCACTTT.